This T cell receptor beta chain derives from a study of spatial heterogeneity in lung cancer. Study-level background: Alpha-chain sequences were consistently detected in smaller numbers than beta-chain sequences.

TCRdb reprocessed the 5' RACE reads with MiXCR, giving one entry per CDR3 protein. This table has some 40,000 distinct CDR3 sequences, roughly 4.9% appearing once. This CDR3 has 12 amino acids. V lost 2 bases and J lost 7, with 8 bases in between. Looked up from germline, CDR1 is WSHSY and CDR2 is SAAADI. This clonotype was recorded many times. Time point denoted: sample taken at primary tumor resection. Samples were obtained from around 72 donors, all untreated early-stage non-small cell lung cancer patients. In each case, whole RNA from tumor, nontumor lung or frozen PBMC was sequenced unsorted. This sequence joins TRBV10-2 and TRBJ1-2; D is undetermined. The sequencing here drew on PBMCs, taken at surgery. This TCR was sampled from a female donor with early-stage non-small cell lung cancer. The CDR3 region is CASSEALTGYTF. The CDR3 coding sequence is TGCGCCAGCAGTGAGGCTCTTACTGGCTACACCTTC.